The sequence of this TCR beta chain was determined in a study of CXCR3-negative and CXCR3-positive naive CD8 T cells. The V gene's germline CDR1 is MNHEY and CDR2 SMNVEV (reference sequence). The CDR3 covers 14 residues. In preparing the TRB cDNA libraries, 5' RACE with UMI labels was used. From the 5' RACE reads, TCRdb lists one entry per CDR3 protein and no DNA. The sample table includes 100,000 to 150,000 distinct CDR3 sequences. The chain links TRBV27 to TRBJ2-5; TCRdb proposes TRBD2, but this gene call is untestable without DNA. The source of this sequence is a human donor in good health. Some clones in this sample may be carry-over from other donors' samples. Input material: naive CXCR3- CD8+ T cells from blood. Subset indicated: CD45RO-CCR7+CD27+CD95- naive CD8+ T cells lacking CXCR3 (TNR3-). The CDR3 sequence is CASRGRAGGETQYF.